Listed below are T cell receptor beta chains from one sample, sequenced in a study of shared clonotypes between healthy human individuals. Profiling relied on immunoSEQ multiplex PCR, and the TCRdb table lists in-frame clones only, not all of them. The repertoire has fewer than 650,000 clones, around 80% of them found once; the top ten carry 10% to 15%. Sequenced material: PBMCs. All receptors derive from a woman in her 40s in good health. Some clones in this sample may be carry-over from other donors' samples. The CDR3 runs from the conserved cysteine through the conserved F or W. A D gene is named only where the DNA matches it firmly. The size entry is marked missing in some rows and otherwise reads once, few, many or a size class.

-,many,TRBJ2-3,TRBV5-1,TGCGCCAGCAGCTTAGGGGCCACAGATACGCAGTATTTT,CASSLGATDTQYF
-,-,TRBJ1-2,TRBV4-1,TGCGCCAGCAGCCATAAACCCCGGGGGCGCGGCTATGGCTACACCTTC,CASSHKPRGRGYGYTF
TRBD2,-,TRBJ2-7,TRBV7-9,TGTGCCAGCAGCCAGGCGAGAGCGGGAGGTGGGACCTACGAGCAGTACTTC,CASSQARAGGGTYEQYF
-,-,TRBJ1-1,TRBV5-1,TGCGCCAGCAGCCCGGGAAGTTCTAACACTGAAGCTTTCTTT,CASSPGSSNTEAFF
TRBD1,-,TRBJ1-5,TRBV2,TGTGCCAGCAGCGTACAGGGGTTAAGCAATCAGCCCCAGCATTTT,CASSVQGLSNQPQHF
-,-,TRBJ1-1,TRBV7-9,TGTGCCAGCAGCTTAGGGACCGAAAGGGGAGCTTTCTTT,CASSLGTERGAFF
-,-,TRBJ1-1,TRBV7-2,TGTGCCAGCAGCTACGTGGTTGGAACTGAAGCTTTCTTT,CASSYVVGTEAFF
-,-,TRBJ2-1,TRBV4-2,TGTGCCAGCAGCCCAACCGGGGTATTAGGCAATGAGCAGTTCTTC,CASSPTGVLGNEQFF
-,few,TRBJ1-2,TRBV28,TGTGCCAGCAGTTTAATGGGCTATGGCTACACCTTC,CASSLMGYGYTF
TRBD1,-,TRBJ2-2,TRBV15,TGTGCCACCAGCCTTCGGACAGGCGGGGAGCTGTTTTTT,CATSLRTGGELFF
TRBD1,once,TRBJ1-5,TRBV18,TGTGCCAGCTCACCCATTCCTCCGGGACAGGGTCAGCCCCAGCATTTT,CASSPIPPGQGQPQHF
-,many,TRBJ1-4,TRBV6-1,TGTGCCAGCAGTGAAAAGGTTGATATAGCTAATGAAAAACTGTTTTTT,CASSEKVDIANEKLFF
-,-,TRBJ2-7,TRBV20-1,TGCAGTGCGGGCCAGGGCTACGAGCAGTACTTC,CSAGQGYEQYF
TRBD1,-,TRBJ2-3,TRBV7-9,TGTGCCAGCAGCCGCCGAGGGACAGGGGGTACAGATACGCAGTATTTT,CASSRRGTGGTDTQYF
-,-,TRBJ1-3,TRBV7-9,TGTGCCAGCAGCTTAGCCGGAGGAAACACCATATATTTT,CASSLAGGNTIYF
-,once,TRBJ2-7,TRBV5-1,TGCGCCAGCAGCCCTGCCCCGGGAGTGATCTCCTACGAGCAGTACTTC,CASSPAPGVISYEQYF
TRBD2,few,TRBJ2-1,TRBV14,TGTGCCAGCAGCTGGACTAGCGGGAGTATCTACAATGAGCAGTTCTTC,CASSWTSGSIYNEQFF
TRBD2,many,TRBJ2-5,TRBV6-5,TGTGCCAGCGGAGCGGGAGAGGTGCGAGAGACCCAGTACTTC,CASGAGEVRETQYF
-,-,TRBJ2-1,TRBV5-1,TGCGCCAGCAGCTCGGACAATTACAATGAGCAGTTCTTC,CASSSDNYNEQFF
TRBD2,-,TRBJ2-1,TRBV4-2,TGTGCCAGCAGCCAAGATCCCCTAGCGGGACCTGCTGAGCAGTTCTTC,CASSQDPLAGPAEQFF
TRBD1,once,TRBJ1-4,TRBV4-1,TGCGCCAGCAGCCAATTGGGGGGACAGCTTTACTCAACTAATGAAAAACTGTTTTTT,CASSQLGGQLYSTNEKLFF
-,-,TRBJ2-6,TRBV5-1,TGCGCCAGCAGCTTGGCCCAGACACTCTCTGGGGCCAACGTCCTGACTTTC,CASSLAQTLSGANVLTF
-,-,TRBJ2-3,TRBV19,TGTGCCAGTAGTATGCAGGGGAGAACAGATACGCAGTATTTT,CASSMQGRTDTQYF
TRBD1,-,TRBJ1-3,TRBV7-9,TGTGCCAGCAGCTCCAGGGGGTCTGGAAACACCATATATTTT,CASSSRGSGNTIYF
TRBD2,-,TRBJ2-1,TRBV5-6,TGTGCCAGCAGCCTGTTAGCGGGAGCCCGCGGTGAGCAGTTCTTC,CASSLLAGARGEQFF
TRBD2,once,TRBJ2-2,TRBV5-1,TGCGCCAGCAGCTTCGGGGGGGCGCTGAACGGGGAGCTGTTTTTT,CASSFGGALNGELFF
-,-,TRBJ1-3,TRBV5-1,TGCGCCAGCAGCTTGTTTACGGGGACTACTGGAAACACCATATATTTT,CASSLFTGTTGNTIYF
-,-,TRBJ1-1,TRBV5-6,TGTGCCAGCAGCTTACCGGGACGTCTGATGAACACTGAAGCTTTCTTT,CASSLPGRLMNTEAFF
-,-,TRBJ1-2,TRBV19,TGTGCCAGTAGTATACGAGCAGGGACCTTTGAATATGGCTACACCTTC,CASSIRAGTFEYGYTF
TRBD2,-,TRBJ2-3,TRBV2,TGTGCCGGGGGACTAGCGACTACAGATACGCAGTATTTT,CAGGLATTDTQYF
-,-,TRBJ1-1,TRBV6-1,TGTGCCAGCAGTGTATTACAGTTGAACACTGAAGCTTTCTTT,CASSVLQLNTEAFF
-,-,TRBJ2-5,TRBV28,TGTGCCAGCAGTCGGGGGATGGAGACCCAGTACTTC,CASSRGMETQYF
TRBD2,-,TRBJ2-7,TRBV19,TGTGCCACCCGACTAGCGGGAGACCCGGCCTACGAGCAGTACTTC,CATRLAGDPAYEQYF
-,-,TRBJ1-5,TRBV9,TGTGCCAGCAGCGTAGAGGGGGGATTTAATCAGCCCCAGCATTTT,CASSVEGGFNQPQHF
-,once,TRBJ2-7,TRBV7-9,TGTGCCAGCAGCTTAGGGTCTGGGATCGGCTACGAGCAGTACTTC,CASSLGSGIGYEQYF
-,few,TRBJ1-5,TRBV5-1,TGCGCCAGCAGCTTGGGACCTCAGGGAAACGGGCAGCCCCAGCATTTT,CASSLGPQGNGQPQHF
TRBD1,-,TRBJ1-1,TRBV30,TGTGCCTGGAGCCCCACCTTGAACAGGGGGCGGACTGAAGCTTTCTTT,CAWSPTLNRGRTEAFF
-,-,TRBJ2-7,TRBV7-2,TGTGCCAGCAGCTTGACCTTGGGCGAGCAGTACTTC,CASSLTLGEQYF
TRBD1,few,TRBJ1-5,TRBV19,TGTGCCAGTAGTTGGGGACAGGGTTACAATCAGCCCCAGCATTTT,CASSWGQGYNQPQHF
TRBD2,-,TRBJ2-1,TRBV10-2,TGCGCCAGCAGTGGCGCGACTAGCGGGAGGATTCTAGGGTCCTACAATGAGCAGTTCTTC,CASSGATSGRILGSYNEQFF
TRBD2,-,TRBJ2-5,TRBV30,TGTGCCTGGAGCCCGGGACTACAAGAGACCCAGTACTTC,CAWSPGLQETQYF
-,once,TRBJ1-5,TRBV7-8,TGTGCCAGCAGCCTGGACCCGAATCAGCCCCAGCATTTT,CASSLDPNQPQHF